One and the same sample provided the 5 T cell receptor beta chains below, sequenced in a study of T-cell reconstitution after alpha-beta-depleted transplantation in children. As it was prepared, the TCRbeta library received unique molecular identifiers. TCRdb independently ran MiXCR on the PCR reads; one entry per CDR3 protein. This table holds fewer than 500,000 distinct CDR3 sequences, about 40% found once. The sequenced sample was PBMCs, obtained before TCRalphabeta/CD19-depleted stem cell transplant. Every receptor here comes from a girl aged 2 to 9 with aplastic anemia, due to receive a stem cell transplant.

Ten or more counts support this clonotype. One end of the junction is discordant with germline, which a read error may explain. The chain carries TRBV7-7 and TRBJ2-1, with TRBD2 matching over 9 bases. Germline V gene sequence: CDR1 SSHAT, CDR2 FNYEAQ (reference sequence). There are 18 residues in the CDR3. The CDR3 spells CASSSGLAMPSSYNEQFF. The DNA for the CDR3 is TGTGCTAGCAGCTCCGGACTAGCGATGCCGAGCTCCTACAATGAGCAGTTCTTC.

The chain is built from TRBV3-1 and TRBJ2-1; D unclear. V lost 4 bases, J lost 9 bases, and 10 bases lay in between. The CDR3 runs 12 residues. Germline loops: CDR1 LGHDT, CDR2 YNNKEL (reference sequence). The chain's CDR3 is CASSRLEGEQFF. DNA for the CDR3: TGTGCCAGCAGCCGTCTAGAAGGTGAGCAGTTCTTC.

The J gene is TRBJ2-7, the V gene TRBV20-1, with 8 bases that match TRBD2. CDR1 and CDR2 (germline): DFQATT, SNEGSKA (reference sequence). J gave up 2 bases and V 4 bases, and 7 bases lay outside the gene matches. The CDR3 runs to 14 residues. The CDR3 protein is CSAMRREEAYEQYF. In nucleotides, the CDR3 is TGCAGTGCTATGCGGCGGGAGGAAGCCTACGAGCAGTACTTC.

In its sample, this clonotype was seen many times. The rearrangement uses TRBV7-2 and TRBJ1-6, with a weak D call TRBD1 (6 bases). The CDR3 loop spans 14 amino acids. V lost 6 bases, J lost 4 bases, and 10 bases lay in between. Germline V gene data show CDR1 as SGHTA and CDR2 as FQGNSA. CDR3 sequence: CASRADSYNSPLHF. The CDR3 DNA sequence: TGTGCCAGCAGGGCGGACAGTTATAATTCACCCCTCCACTTT.

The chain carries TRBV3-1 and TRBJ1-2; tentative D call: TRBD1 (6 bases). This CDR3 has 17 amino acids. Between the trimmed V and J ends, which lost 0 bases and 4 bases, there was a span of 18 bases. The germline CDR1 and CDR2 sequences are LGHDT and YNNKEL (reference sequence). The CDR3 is CASSQDLGGRGTYGYTF. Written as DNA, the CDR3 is TGTGCCAGCAGCCAAGATCTGGGGGGCCGGGGGACCTATGGCTACACCTTC. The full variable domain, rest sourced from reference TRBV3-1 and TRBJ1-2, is DTAVSQTPKYLVTQMGNDKSIKCEQNLGHDTMYWYKQDSKKFLKIMFSYNNKELIINETVPNRFSPKSPDKAHLNLHINSLELGDSAVYFCASSQDLGGRGTYGYTFGSGTRLTVV.